These T cell receptor beta chains were read from a single sample in a study of OX40 agonist ivuxolimab in advanced cancers. The assay was immunoSEQ multiplex PCR, and TCRdb's table has in-frame clones only and misses some. This table has about 20,000 clones, about nine tenths appearing once. The sample was CD4+ or CD8+ T cells sorted from blood, taken in a trial of the OX40 agonist ivuxolimab. These receptors all come from an adult with an advanced solid tumor such as melanoma, head and neck, liver or kidney cancer. Both conserved end residues are part of each CDR3. A D gene is named only where the DNA matches it firmly. Size is omitted from some rows. Given values are once, few, many or a class for expanded clones.

length: 15
V: TRBV18
size: .
J: TRBJ2-5
D: .
DNA: TGTGCCAGCTCCTCCGACCTCCCATCGGGGGAGACCCAGTACTTC
CDR3: CASSSDLPSGETQYF

length: 13
V: TRBV7-3
size: .
J: TRBJ2-1
D: .
DNA: TGTGCCAGCAGCTTCGCGGAGGGCAATGAGCAGTTCTTC
CDR3: CASSFAEGNEQFF

length: 13
V: TRBV10-3
size: .
J: TRBJ2-7
D: .
DNA: TGTGCCATCAGTGAGTACGGGGGTTACGAGCAGTACTTC
CDR3: CAISEYGGYEQYF

length: 15
V: TRBV25-1
size: .
J: TRBJ2-5
D: .
DNA: TGTGCCAGCAGTGAGGGGCTAGGGCCCCAAGAGACCCAGTACTTC
CDR3: CASSEGLGPQETQYF

length: 12
V: TRBV7-2
size: .
J: TRBJ2-1
D: TRBD2
DNA: TGTGCCAGCAGCTTACGGGAGGGCCCCAAGTTCTTC
CDR3: CASSLREGPKFF

length: 16
V: TRBV6-6
size: .
J: TRBJ2-7
D: TRBD1
DNA: TGTGCCAGCAGTACCTCTAGGGGACAGGGGCTGGGCGAGCAGTACTTC
CDR3: CASSTSRGQGLGEQYF

length: 15
V: TRBV19
size: .
J: TRBJ1-6
D: .
DNA: TGTGCCAGTGGCCCCGGAAGCTCCTATAATTCACCCCTCCACTTT
CDR3: CASGPGSSYNSPLHF

length: 15
V: TRBV7-3
size: .
J: TRBJ2-7
D: TRBD1
DNA: TGTGCCAGCAGCTTAGCCCCGGGACAGGCCTACGAGCAGTACTTC
CDR3: CASSLAPGQAYEQYF

length: 12
V: TRBV6-1
size: .
J: TRBJ1-2
D: .
DNA: TGTGCCAGCAGTGACTTGAGTGTTGGCTACACCTTC
CDR3: CASSDLSVGYTF

length: 16
V: TRBV11-3
size: .
J: TRBJ1-3
D: TRBD1
DNA: TGTGCCAGCAGCTTAGGAGGACAGGGGACTGGAAACACCATATATTTT
CDR3: CASSLGGQGTGNTIYF

length: 13
V: TRBV9
size: .
J: TRBJ1-1
D: .
DNA: TGTGCCAGCAGCGTTTCGTTCTGGGACGTAACTTTCTTT
CDR3: CASSVSFWDVTFF

length: 14
V: TRBV7-6
size: .
J: TRBJ2-5
D: .
DNA: TGTGCCAGCAGCTTAGGGTTGAAAGCAGAGACCCAGTACTTC
CDR3: CASSLGLKAETQYF

length: 15
V: TRBV9
size: .
J: TRBJ2-3
D: TRBD2
DNA: TGTGCCAGCAGCGTCCTAGCGGGTAGCACAGATACGCAGTATTTT
CDR3: CASSVLAGSTDTQYF

length: 15
V: TRBV5-1
size: .
J: TRBJ2-7
D: TRBD1
DNA: TGCGCCAGCAGTTCGCGGGGGACAGGGGTCTACGAGCAGTACTTC
CDR3: CASSSRGTGVYEQYF

length: 11
V: TRBV20-1
size: .
J: TRBJ1-1
D: .
DNA: TGCAGTGCTAGGGACTATTCTGAAGCTTTCTTT
CDR3: CSARDYSEAFF

length: 16
V: TRBV11-2
size: .
J: TRBJ2-2
D: TRBD1
DNA: TGTGCCAGCAGCCTGCGACAGGGGGTGAACACCGGGGAGCTGTTTTTT
CDR3: CASSLRQGVNTGELFF

length: 18
V: TRBV23-1
size: once
J: TRBJ2-3
D: .
DNA: TGCGCCAGCAGTCAATCCGGGGGTCCGCGCCCCGGCCTCGATTCGCAGTATTTT
CDR3: CASSQSGGPRPGLDSQYF

length: 12
V: TRBV29-1
size: once
J: TRBJ2-5
D: .
DNA: TGCAGCGTTGTGGCAGTAGTAAAGACCCAGTACTTC
CDR3: CSVVAVVKTQYF

length: 15
V: TRBV19
size: .
J: TRBJ2-7
D: TRBD1
DNA: TGTGCCAGTAGTGGAAAGGACAGGACGACCTACGAGCAGTACTTC
CDR3: CASSGKDRTTYEQYF

length: 8
V: TRBV19
size: .
J: TRBJ2-7
D: .
DNA: TGTCAGGGCGGCGAGCAGTACTTC
CDR3: CQGGEQYF

length: 12
V: TRBV7-7
size: once
J: TRBJ1-2
D: .
DNA: TGTGCTAGCGAACAGGGCGACTATGGCTACACCTTC
CDR3: CASEQGDYGYTF

length: 13
V: TRBV19
size: .
J: TRBJ1-5
D: .
DNA: TGTGCCAGTAGTATAGATGGCAGTCAGCCCCAGCATTTT
CDR3: CASSIDGSQPQHF

length: 18
V: TRBV19
size: .
J: TRBJ2-6
D: .
DNA: TGTGCCAGTAGTATAGCTTGGGCTAGCGCGTCTGGGGCCAACGTCCTGACTTTC
CDR3: CASSIAWASASGANVLTF

length: 14
V: TRBV5-1
size: .
J: TRBJ1-3
D: .
DNA: TGCGCCAGCAGCTTGGACAGTGCTGGAAACACCATATATTTT
CDR3: CASSLDSAGNTIYF

length: 15
V: TRBV5-4
size: once
J: TRBJ1-6
D: TRBD1
DNA: TGTGCCAGCAGCTCGGACAGGGGGTATTTTTCACCCCTCCACTTT
CDR3: CASSSDRGYFSPLHF

length: 15
V: TRBV19
size: .
J: TRBJ2-7
D: TRBD1
DNA: TGTGCCAGTAGTACGCCCCTGACAGGGGGCAACGAGCAGTACTTC
CDR3: CASSTPLTGGNEQYF

length: 15
V: TRBV7-9
size: few
J: TRBJ2-1
D: TRBD2
DNA: TGTGCCAGCAGCTTTCCCGGACTAGCGCGTAATGAGCAGTTCTTC
CDR3: CASSFPGLARNEQFF

length: 16
V: TRBV29-1
size: .
J: TRBJ2-1
D: TRBD2
DNA: TGCAGCGTTGACGGGACTAGCGGTATCTTTCGCAATGAGCAGTTCTTC
CDR3: CSVDGTSGIFRNEQFF

length: 12
V: TRBV2
size: .
J: TRBJ2-1
D: .
DNA: TGTGCCAGCAGCCTGAGAGGCAATGAGCAGTTCTTC
CDR3: CASSLRGNEQFF

length: 15
V: TRBV6-5
size: once
J: TRBJ1-1
D: .
DNA: TGTGCCAGCAGTTACTCGATCAGGGGGAACACTGAAGCTTTCTTT
CDR3: CASSYSIRGNTEAFF

length: 17
V: TRBV5-1
size: .
J: TRBJ1-1
D: TRBD1
DNA: TGCGCCAGCAGCCGCGGGACAGGGGGCGCACGTAGGGCTGAAGCTTTCTTT
CDR3: CASSRGTGGARRAEAFF

length: 16
V: TRBV7-9
size: .
J: TRBJ2-1
D: .
DNA: TGTGCCAGCAGCCGTTGGTGGCTAGGAGGGCGCAATGAGCAGTTCTTC
CDR3: CASSRWWLGGRNEQFF

length: 12
V: TRBV2
size: few
J: TRBJ1-1
D: TRBD1
DNA: TGTGCCACAGGGACAGCCTACACTGAAGCTTTCTTT
CDR3: CATGTAYTEAFF

length: 18
V: TRBV19
size: .
J: TRBJ1-5
D: .
DNA: TGTGCCAGCAAAGGGTCCGGGGGCGGGGGAATTAGCAATCAGCCCCAGCATTTT
CDR3: CASKGSGGGGISNQPQHF

length: 11
V: TRBV2
size: .
J: TRBJ2-5
D: .
DNA: TGTGCCAGCAGGGGAGGCGAGACCCAGTACTTC
CDR3: CASRGGETQYF

length: 12
V: TRBV27
size: .
J: TRBJ2-7
D: TRBD1
DNA: TGTGCCAGCAGTCCAGGGGGCTACGAGCAGTACTTC
CDR3: CASSPGGYEQYF

length: 14
V: TRBV19
size: .
J: TRBJ2-7
D: TRBD1
DNA: TGTGCCAGTTCGGGACAGACTCTCTCCTACGAGCAGTACTTC
CDR3: CASSGQTLSYEQYF

length: 15
V: TRBV6-4
size: .
J: TRBJ2-1
D: TRBD2
DNA: TGTGCCAGCTCCGAGCGGGAAAGCTCCTACAATGAGCAGTTCTTC
CDR3: CASSERESSYNEQFF

length: 17
V: TRBV27
size: .
J: TRBJ1-5
D: .
DNA: TGTGCCAGCATGGGGGGGGGTCCGGGTTATAGCAATCAGCCCCAGCATTTT
CDR3: CASMGGGPGYSNQPQHF

length: 17
V: TRBV21-1
size: .
J: TRBJ2-2
D: .
DNA: TGTGCCAGCAGCACCTTACGGAGCGGGGGCACCACCGGGGAGCTGTTTTTT
CDR3: CASSTLRSGGTTGELFF

length: 13
V: TRBV5-1
size: .
J: TRBJ1-5
D: .
DNA: TGCGCCAGCAGCTTTGTGGGAGATCAGCCCCAGCATTTT
CDR3: CASSFVGDQPQHF

length: 15
V: TRBV5-4
size: .
J: TRBJ1-2
D: .
DNA: TGTGCCAGCAGGCCGGATGGGCAGGGCGAAGAAGGCTACACCTTC
CDR3: CASRPDGQGEEGYTF

length: 17
V: TRBV5-5
size: .
J: TRBJ2-1
D: TRBD2
DNA: TGTGCCAGCAGCTTACTAACCCGACTAGCGGGAGGCAATGAGCAGTTCTTC
CDR3: CASSLLTRLAGGNEQFF

length: 16
V: TRBV7-9
size: once
J: TRBJ2-7
D: TRBD2
DNA: TGTGCCAGCAGCTTAGTGTGGGCGGGAGGGCCAGGCGAGCAGTACTTC
CDR3: CASSLVWAGGPGEQYF

length: 19
V: TRBV7-2
size: .
J: TRBJ2-2
D: TRBD2
DNA: TGTGCCAGCAGCTTACAATTCTACCGGACTAGCACGAACACCGGGGAGCTGTTTTTT
CDR3: CASSLQFYRTSTNTGELFF

length: 16
V: TRBV9
size: .
J: TRBJ2-5
D: TRBD2
DNA: TGTGCCAGCAGCGAGTCTAGCGGGAGATTACAAGAGACCCAGTACTTC
CDR3: CASSESSGRLQETQYF

length: 15
V: TRBV6-1
size: .
J: TRBJ1-4
D: TRBD1
DNA: TGTGCCAGCATATCGCCCGGGACAGATAATGAAAAACTGTTTTTT
CDR3: CASISPGTDNEKLFF

length: 14
V: TRBV7-9
size: once
J: TRBJ2-1
D: .
DNA: TGTGCCAGCAGCTTAGTCGGGCGGTACAATGAGCAGTTCTTC
CDR3: CASSLVGRYNEQFF

length: 14
V: TRBV6-6
size: .
J: TRBJ1-2
D: .
DNA: TGTGCCAGCAGTTGGATGGGGCCCACCTATGGCTACACCTTC
CDR3: CASSWMGPTYGYTF

length: 12
V: TRBV28
size: .
J: TRBJ2-7
D: .
DNA: TGTGCCAGCAGTTCGACTAGTAGGCAGTTGTACTTC
CDR3: CASSSTSRQLYF

length: 15
V: TRBV19
size: .
J: TRBJ2-5
D: TRBD1
DNA: TGTGCCAGTAGTCCCAGAGGGGACAGGCCCGAGACCCAGTACTTC
CDR3: CASSPRGDRPETQYF